This T cell receptor beta chain derives from a study of long-term antiretroviral therapy in people with HIV. Study results and caveats: ART adherence, viral resistance and therapy changes went unrecorded.

Researchers ran immunoSEQ v3.0 at survey level. The table came from immunoSEQ multiplex PCR; TCRdb's copy has only in-frame clones and leaves some out. This table holds 20,000 to 25,000 clones, approximately 81% found once. At minimum, one pre-ART and two post-ART PBMC samples were obtained from each donor. The germline CDR1 and CDR2 sequences are KGHSH and LQKENI. V was pared by 7 bases and J by 10 bases, with 11 bases between. The CDR3 totals 12 residues. Remarks on this clone: Its antigen is unknown.

The rearrangement uses TRBV18 and TRBJ1-6; tentative D call: TRBD1 (6 bases). The receptor was isolated from a man in his forties with HIV. Sequencing used unsorted PBMCs, obtained about 2.4 years after starting antiretroviral therapy. The CDR3 region is CASWEGGSPLHF. The CDR3 nucleotides are TGTGCCAGCTGGGAAGGGGGATCACCCCTCCACTTT.